Listed below are T cell receptor beta chains from one sample, sequenced in a study of vaccination and CD4 T cells after COVID-19. These TCRs' antigens remain unknown. TCRdb analysed the PCR reads with MiXCR anew, one entry per CDR3 protein. The sample carries approximately 2,000 distinct CDR3 sequences, 25% to 30% recorded once. The sequencing used CD4+ T cells from blood, cultured in vitro, collected after SARS-CoV-2 vaccination. The origin of the receptors is a human donor who had recovered from COVID-19. Each CDR3 is given with its conserved first and last residue. Fields, in order: CDR3 length, clone size, D gene, J gene, V gene, CDR3 DNA, CDR3 protein. The D gene is left open where the match is weak. Size is stated for part of the rows, as once, few or many counts, or as a class when the clone is expanded.

14 medium-sized - TRBJ1-6 TRBV20-1 TGCAGTGCTTCGGCCCCCTCCTATAATTCACCCCTCCACTTT CSASAPSYNSPLHF
10 few - TRBJ1-2 TRBV6-4 TGTGCCAGGGGCCCCAGGGGCTACACCTTC CARGPRGYTF
15 - TRBD1 TRBJ1-5 TRBV7-2 TGTGCCAGCAGCTCGCCAGGGGGCGGGAATCAGCCCCAGCATTTT CASSSPGGGNQPQHF
11 large - TRBJ1-2 TRBV20-1 TGCAGTGCTTTGGGTCTCTATGGCTACACCTTC CSALGLYGYTF
13 hyperexpanded - TRBJ1-2 TRBV7-9 TGTGCCAGCAGCTTAGAGAGTACAGGGGGCTACACCTTC CASSLESTGGYTF
14 medium-sized - TRBJ1-2 TRBV6-1 TGTGCCAGCAGTGAAGGCCGGGGGCTCTATGGCTACACCTTC CASSEGRGLYGYTF
14 medium-sized - TRBJ1-6 TRBV7-9 TGTGCCAGCAGCTTCGGGGCCGGTAATTCACCCCTCCACTTT CASSFGAGNSPLHF
16 - - TRBJ1-2 TRBV10-3 TGTGCCATCAGTGGGATCCAGGGTAAGGAATCAGAAGGCTACACCTTC CAISGIQGKESEGYTF
13 - TRBD2 TRBJ2-3 TRBV28 TGTGCCAGCAACCGGGTAGCGGGGAATACGCAGTATTTT CASNRVAGNTQYF
19 - TRBD2 TRBJ2-3 TRBV6-4 TGTGCCAGCAGTGAATCCCCTAGCGGGGGGGCCAATAGCACAGATACGCAGTATTTT CASSESPSGGANSTDTQYF
13 medium-sized - TRBJ2-7 TRBV6-5 TGTGCCAGCAGTTACCGGGGAGGCCACGAGCAGTACTTC CASSYRGGHEQYF
13 few - TRBJ2-7 TRBV5-4 TGTGCCAGCAGCACCCAAGGGGCCTACGAGCAGTACTTC CASSTQGAYEQYF
14 few TRBD2 TRBJ2-5 TRBV20-1 TGCAGTGCTAGCCGCGGGGGGCCCCAAGAGACCCAGTACTTC CSASRGGPQETQYF
18 few TRBD2 TRBJ2-3 TRBV6-2/TRBV6-3 TGTGCCAGCAGTTACTCCTCTAGCGGTCCTTCTAGCACAGATACGCAGTATTTT CASSYSSSGPSSTDTQYF
17 medium-sized TRBD1 TRBJ2-6 TRBV10-3 TGTGCCATCAGTGAGGACAGGGGGCTGGCTGGGGCCAACGTCCTGACTTTC CAISEDRGLAGANVLTF
15 - - TRBJ2-2 TRBV6-5 TGTGCCAGCAGTTACAGGCAGGGGAACACCGGGGAGCTGTTTTTT CASSYRQGNTGELFF
15 once - TRBJ1-2 TRBV4-3 TGCGCCAGCAGCCAGGCCGGCGGGCAAAAGTATGGCTACACCTTC CASSQAGGQKYGYTF
14 - - TRBJ1-2 TRBV20-1 TGCAGTGCTAGCAAAACACAGGGTTATGTGGGCTACACCTTC CSASKTQGYVGYTF
15 - TRBD2 TRBJ2-1 TRBV6-1 TGTGCCAGCAGTGTGGGGGCGGGGGGACACGATGAGCAGTTCTTC CASSVGAGGHDEQFF
15 medium-sized - TRBJ1-6 TRBV20-1 TGCAGTGCTAGTCGCGGGCAGGGTGCGAATTCACCCCTCCACTTT CSASRGQGANSPLHF
14 - TRBD2 TRBJ2-5 TRBV29-1 TGCAGCGTTTCTCGGGGGGGGCGGGAGGAGACCCAGTACTTC CSVSRGGREETQYF
15 large - TRBJ2-7 TRBV7-2 TGTGCCAGCAGCCTCTACAGGGTGGGCCTAGGGGAGCAGTACTTC CASSLYRVGLGEQYF
14 few TRBD1 TRBJ2-2 TRBV20-1 TGCAGTGCGGGGAAGGGGGCGGCAACCGGGGAGCTGTTTTTT CSAGKGAATGELFF
13 few TRBD1 TRBJ1-1 TRBV7-9 TGTGCCAGCAGCTCGGGACAGGGGACTGAAGCTTTCTTT CASSSGQGTEAFF
11 - - TRBJ2-7 TRBV6-2/TRBV6-3 TGTGCCAGCAGTTTCCACCGGGAGCAGTACTTC CASSFHREQYF
14 - - TRBJ2-1 TRBV4-1 TGCGCCAGCAGCCTGGGACGGGACGTCAATGAGCAGTTCTTC CASSLGRDVNEQFF
16 - - TRBJ1-6 TRBV27 TGTGCCAGCAGTTTCCGAGGGGAGTCCTATAATTCACCCCTCCACTTT CASSFRGESYNSPLHF
15 - TRBD1 TRBJ1-2 TRBV6-5 TGTGCCAGCAGTTATCAGGCAGGGGGCAACTATGGCTACACCTTC CASSYQAGGNYGYTF
14 few - TRBJ1-5 TRBV18 TGTGCCAGCTCAGGGGGAGTTGGAAATCAGCCCCAGCATTTT CASSGGVGNQPQHF
15 - - TRBJ1-2 TRBV5-1 TGCGCCAGCAGCTTGGTTGGCGGAGCTAACTATGGCTACACCTTC CASSLVGGANYGYTF
13 few - TRBJ1-2 TRBV20-1 TGCAGTGCGAGCGTAGGGACTGACTATGGCTACACCTTC CSASVGTDYGYTF
10 medium-sized - TRBJ1-5 TRBV20-1 TGCAGTGCTGGGATGGATCCCCAGCATTTT CSAGMDPQHF
16 few - TRBJ1-1 TRBV20-1 TGCAGTGCTAGAGCCGCGCGGCCCCAAATGAACACTGAAGCTTTCTTT CSARAARPQMNTEAFF
13 - - TRBJ1-2 TRBV25-1 TGTGCCAGCAGTTATGGAGCCCTCTATGGCTACACCTTC CASSYGALYGYTF
14 medium-sized TRBD1 TRBJ2-1 TRBV19 TGTGCCAGTAGTTTGGGGGACAGGGGGTATGAGCAGTTCTTC CASSLGDRGYEQFF
14 few - TRBJ1-5 TRBV7-8 TGTGCCAGCAACTTCATGGGCAGAAATCAGCCCCAGCATTTT CASNFMGRNQPQHF
14 medium-sized - TRBJ1-2 TRBV6-1 TGTGCCAGCAGTGCCCCAGGGAGAGGGTCCTCTGGCCCCTTC CASSAPGRGSSGPF